The following is a T cell receptor (beta chain) sequence with its context. Its antigen remains unknown. This sample was taken from a study of T cells in Graves' hyperthyroidism and ophthalmopathy. The study's findings and limits: Ophthalmopathy got predicted by the model a median around 6.8 months before its onset. Most expanded thyroid clonotypes above 0.001 also appeared in blood.

Trimming removed 5 bases at V and 9 bases at J, with 17 bases between. The CDR3 extends over 15 amino acids. Looked up from germline, CDR1 is SGHVS and CDR2 is FNYEAQ. A patient was excluded if there was uncontrolled infection, other autoimmune disease, pregnancy or lactation. Clinical symptoms, serum thyroxine and TRAb, thyroid ultrasound and orbital computed tomography were used for the diagnoses. There were TCR beta CDR3 regions amplified from RNA transcripts. With the HTBI primer set, the TCR CDR3 went through a first round of RT-PCR. TCRdb called the multiplex PCR reads again in MiXCR, with one record for every CDR3 protein. The data hold a few hundred thousand distinct CDR3 sequences, with just over 45% observed a single time.

The clonotype comes from an adult woman with Graves' disease, either hyperthyroidism or ophthalmopathy (not recorded which). Material for sequencing was peripheral blood or thyroid tissue (not recorded which). The rearrangement links TRBV7-6 to TRBJ1-6; a possible D gene is TRBD1 (6 bases). CDR3 loop: CASSPRTGRSSPLHF. Written as DNA, the CDR3 is TGTGCCAGCAGCCCGAGAACAGGGCGGAGTTCACCCCTCCACTTT. Full variable domain (rest looked up from reference TRBV7-6 and TRBJ1-6): GAGVSQSPRYKVTKRGQDVALRCDPISGHVSLYWYRQALGQGPEFLTYFNYEAQQDKSGLPNDRFSAERPEGSISTLTIQRTEQRDSAMYRCASSPRTGRSSPLHFGNGTRLTVT.